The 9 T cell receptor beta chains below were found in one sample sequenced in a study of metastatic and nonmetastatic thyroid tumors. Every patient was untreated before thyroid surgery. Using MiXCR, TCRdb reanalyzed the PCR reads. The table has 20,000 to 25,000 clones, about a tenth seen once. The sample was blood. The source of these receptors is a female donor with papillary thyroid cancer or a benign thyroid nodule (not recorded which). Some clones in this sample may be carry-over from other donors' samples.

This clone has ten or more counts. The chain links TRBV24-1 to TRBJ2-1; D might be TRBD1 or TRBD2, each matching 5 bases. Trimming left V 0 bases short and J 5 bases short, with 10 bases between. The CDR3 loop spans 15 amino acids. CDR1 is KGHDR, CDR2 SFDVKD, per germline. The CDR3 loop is CATSDLRGADNEQFF. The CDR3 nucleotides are TGTGCCACCAGTGATTTGAGGGGAGCGGACAATGAGCAGTTCTTC.

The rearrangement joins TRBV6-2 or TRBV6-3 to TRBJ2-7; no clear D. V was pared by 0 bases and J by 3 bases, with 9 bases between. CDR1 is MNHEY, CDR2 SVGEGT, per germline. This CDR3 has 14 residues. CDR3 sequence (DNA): TGTGCCAGCAGTTACTCGATAGGGCACTACGAGCAGTACTTC. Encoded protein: CASSYSIGHYEQYF.

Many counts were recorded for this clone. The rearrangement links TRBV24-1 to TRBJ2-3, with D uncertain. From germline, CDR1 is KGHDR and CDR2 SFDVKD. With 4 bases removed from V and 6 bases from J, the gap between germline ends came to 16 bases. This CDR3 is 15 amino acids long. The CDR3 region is CATSDPPASKDTQYF. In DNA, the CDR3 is TGTGCCACCAGTGACCCGCCGGCGTCCAAGGATACGCAGTATTTT.

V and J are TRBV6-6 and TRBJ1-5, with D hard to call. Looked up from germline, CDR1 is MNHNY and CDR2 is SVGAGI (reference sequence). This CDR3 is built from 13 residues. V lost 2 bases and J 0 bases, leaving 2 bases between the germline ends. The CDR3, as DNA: TGTGCCAGCAGTTACGGTAGCAATCAGCCCCAGCATTTT. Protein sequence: CASSYGSNQPQHF.

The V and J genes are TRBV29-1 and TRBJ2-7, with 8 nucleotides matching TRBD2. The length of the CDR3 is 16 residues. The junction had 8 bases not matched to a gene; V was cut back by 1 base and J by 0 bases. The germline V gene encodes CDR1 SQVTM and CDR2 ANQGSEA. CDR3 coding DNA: TGCAGCGTTGAAGTAGGGACTAGGGGTGACTCCTACGAGCAGTACTTC. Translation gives CSVEVGTRGDSYEQYF.

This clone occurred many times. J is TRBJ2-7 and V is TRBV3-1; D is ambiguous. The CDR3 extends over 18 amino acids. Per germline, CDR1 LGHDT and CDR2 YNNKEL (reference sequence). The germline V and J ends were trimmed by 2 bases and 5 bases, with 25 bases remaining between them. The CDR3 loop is CASSQRAKTDRPSHEQYF. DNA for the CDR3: TGTGCCAGCAGCCAACGGGCCAAGACCGATCGACCGTCCCACGAGCAGTACTTC.

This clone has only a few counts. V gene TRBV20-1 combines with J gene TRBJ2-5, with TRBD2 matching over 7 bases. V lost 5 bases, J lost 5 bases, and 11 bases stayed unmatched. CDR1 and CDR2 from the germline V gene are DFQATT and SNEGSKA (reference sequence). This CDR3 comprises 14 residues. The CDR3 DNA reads TGCAGTGCTTCGGGTGGGACTAAGATGGAGACCCAGTACTTC. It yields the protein CSASGGTKMETQYF.

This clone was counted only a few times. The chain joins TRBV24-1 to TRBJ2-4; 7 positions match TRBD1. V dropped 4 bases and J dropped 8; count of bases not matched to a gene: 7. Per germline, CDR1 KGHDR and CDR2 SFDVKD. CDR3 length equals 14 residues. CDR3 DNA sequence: TGTGCCACCAGTGACGCCGGACAGGTTGACATTCAGTACTTC. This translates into CATSDAGQVDIQYF.

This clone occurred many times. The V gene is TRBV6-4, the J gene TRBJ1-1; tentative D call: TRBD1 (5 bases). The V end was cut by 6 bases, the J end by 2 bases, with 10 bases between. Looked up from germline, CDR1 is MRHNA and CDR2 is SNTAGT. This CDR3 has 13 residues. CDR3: CASSAGPNTEAFF. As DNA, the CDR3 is TGTGCCAGCAGCGCGGGACCAAACACTGAAGCTTTCTTT.